What follows are 11 T cell receptor beta chains derived from one specimen sequenced in a study of T cell responses to AZD1222 COVID-19 vaccine. Clones were read by immunoSEQ multiplex PCR, and TCRdb kept only the in-frame ones, dropping some. Here the sample spans about 110,000 clones, around 90% being singletons. The sequencing here drew on peripheral blood, taken 28 days after the second AZD1222 dose. The receptors derive from an adult who received the AZD1222 COVID-19 vaccine.

The genes are TRBV7-6 and TRBJ1-1; D call uncertain. The CDR3 runs 16 residues. Deletions cut 5 bases from V and 1 base from J, with 17 bases between. Germline V gene lookup returns CDR1 SGHVS and CDR2 FNYEAQ. CDR3 bases: TGTGCCAGCAGCCCCGTTAGTGGGATAGAGAACACTGAAGCTTTCTTT. Protein product: CASSPVSGIENTEAFF.

The chain employs TRBV6-5 and TRBJ2-7; 9 bases are a match to TRBD1. The ends lost 0 bases at V and 7 bases at J; junction bases unmatched: 4. The CDR3 is 14 amino acids. From germline, CDR1 is MNHEY and CDR2 SVGAGI. CDR3 DNA sequence: TGTGCCAGCAGTTACTCGGGACAGGGAGATGAGCAGTACTTC. The encoded protein is CASSYSGQGDEQYF.

The chain employs TRBV27 and TRBJ2-7; TRBD2 is a possible D gene (5 bases). The CDR3 totals 16 residues. In germline, CDR1 is MNHEY, CDR2 SMNVEV (reference sequence). V lost 4 bases and J lost 7, with 23 bases in between. The CDR3 reads CASSWASKVGTGEQYF. CDR3 in DNA: TGTGCCAGCAGTTGGGCTTCGAAGGTGGGAACGGGGGAGCAGTACTTC.

The chain couples TRBV19 to TRBJ2-6; no firm D call. V lost 6 bases and J 4 bases, leaving 16 bases between the germline ends. Germline-derived CDR1 and CDR2 are LNHDA and SQIVND (reference sequence). This CDR3 contains 16 residues. CDR3 nucleotides: TGTGCCAGTAGGAAGGCCCAGGCTTGGGGGGCCAACGTCCTGACTTTC. Protein sequence: CASRKAQAWGANVLTF.

The gene calls are TRBV7-2 and TRBJ1-2; the match to TRBD1 covers 8 bases. After removal of 3 bases from V and 8 bases from J, the junction contained 14 bases not matched to a gene. Germline V gives CDR1 SGHTA, CDR2 FQGNSA. The CDR3 runs to 16 residues. CDR3 DNA sequence: TGTGCCAGCAGCTTTGGGAACCTTCAGGGGGCGCGAGGCTACACCTTC. Translated, it gives CASSFGNLQGARGYTF.

V is TRBV19 and J is TRBJ2-7, with D perhaps matching TRBD1 or TRBD2 (6 bases each). This CDR3 contains 13 residues. Trimming took off 5 bases at V and 3 bases at J, with 11 bases between the two ends. Germline V gives CDR1 LNHDA, CDR2 SQIVND (reference sequence). The CDR3 nucleotides are TGTGCCAGTAGTTGGGGGGCACGCTACGAGCAGTACTTC. It codes for CASSWGARYEQYF.

This clone was counted a few times. The identical CDR3 is also encoded by other nucleotide sequences in the sample. The chain has TRBV19 and TRBJ1-1; 10 positions match TRBD1. Germline-derived CDR1 and CDR2 are LNHDA and SQIVND (reference sequence). Trimming took 6 bases from V and 5 from J; bases not matched to a gene: 6. The CDR3 is made up of 14 amino acids. DNA for the CDR3: TGTGCCAGTAGCCCGGGACAGGGGTCAACTGAAGCTTTCTTT. This encodes CASSPGQGSTEAFF.

This chain connects TRBV4-1 to TRBJ1-1; 12 nucleotides line up with TRBD1. Trimming removed 0 bases from V and 4 bases from J; junction bases left unmatched: 12. Germline V CDR1 and CDR2: MGHRA, YSYEKL. The CDR3 extends over 19 amino acids. The CDR3 DNA sequence: TGCGCCAGCAGCCAAGATCCACTTGGGACAGGGGGCCTCGGCACTGAAGCTTTCTTT. This gives the protein CASSQDPLGTGGLGTEAFF.

This chain links TRBV2 with TRBJ1-2; 11 nucleotides match TRBD1. The germline CDR1 and CDR2 sequences are SNHLY and FYNNEI. The CDR3 is made up of 14 amino acids. Trimming at V came to 8 bases and at J to 6 bases, leaving 8 bases not matched to a gene. In nucleotides, the CDR3 is TGTGCCAGCCCTACTTGGACAGGGGGCGATGGCTACACCTTC. It codes for CASPTWTGGDGYTF.

In DNA form, the CDR3 reads TGTGCCTGGAGTCCGTGGACAGGGCTGGATACTGAAGCTTTCTTT. Encoded protein: CAWSPWTGLDTEAFF. V usage is TRBV30 and J usage is TRBJ1-1, with 8 bases lining up with TRBD1. Trimming cost V 2 bases and J 5 bases; bases outside gene matches: 10. Germline V gene data show CDR1 as GTSNPN and CDR2 as SVGIG (reference sequence). The CDR3 is 15 amino acids.

A single count supports this clone. CDR3 amino acids: CASSVDPRIGSPLHF. CDR3 nucleotides: TGTGCCAGCAGCGTAGATCCCCGAATCGGTTCACCCCTCCACTTT. This chain connects TRBV9 to TRBJ1-6; D gene uncertain. The germline V gene encodes CDR1 SGDLS and CDR2 YYNGEE. This CDR3 contains 15 residues. V was pared by 0 bases and J by 9 bases, with 13 bases between.